This T cell receptor beta chain was captured by sequencing in a study of cytomegalovirus exposure and HLA in healthy donors. Regarding the study as a whole: Cytomegalovirus status was reportedly diagnosed by the classifier with high sensitivity and specificity. Researchers catalogued 150 or so TCR beta chains as cytomegalovirus-associated. The TCR clusters that emerged in the first cohort tended, a later analysis found, to co-occur in the 120 or so validation repertoires.

Libraries were prepared by immunoSEQ multiplex PCR; TCRdb keeps only in-frame clonotypes and omits some of them. The sample yields 100,000 to 120,000 clones, over 85% seen once. As regards this clone: Its antigen remains unidentified.

The receptor comes from a woman younger than 35 in good health and CMV-seronegative. The sequenced sample was PBMCs.

The CDR3, as DNA: TGCAGCGTTGAAGAACAGGGGGCGCGGGGCTACACCTTC. It is translated as CSVEEQGARGYTF. The chain combines TRBV29-1 with TRBJ1-2; 9 bases are a match to TRBD1. Losses at the gene ends were 0 bases for V and 8 bases for J; bases not matched to a gene: 4. The CDR3 runs 13 residues. Germline CDR1 is SQVTM and CDR2 is ANQGSEA.